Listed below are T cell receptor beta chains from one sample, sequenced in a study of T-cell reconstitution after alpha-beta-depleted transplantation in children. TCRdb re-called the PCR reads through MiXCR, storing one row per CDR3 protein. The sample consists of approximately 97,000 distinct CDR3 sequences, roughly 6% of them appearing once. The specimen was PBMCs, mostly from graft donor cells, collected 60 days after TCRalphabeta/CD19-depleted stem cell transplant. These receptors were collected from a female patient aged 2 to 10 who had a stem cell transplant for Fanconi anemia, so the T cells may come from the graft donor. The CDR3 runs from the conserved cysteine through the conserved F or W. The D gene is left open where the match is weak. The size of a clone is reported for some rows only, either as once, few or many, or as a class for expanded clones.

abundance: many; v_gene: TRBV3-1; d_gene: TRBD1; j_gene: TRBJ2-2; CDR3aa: CASSQDGTGEVGELFF; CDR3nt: TGTGCCAGCAGCCAAGACGGGACAGGGGAGGTCGGGGAGCTGTTTTTT
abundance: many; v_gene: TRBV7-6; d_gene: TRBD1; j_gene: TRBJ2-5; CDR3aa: CASSLGPGTGQQETQYF; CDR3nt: TGTGCCAGCAGCTTAGGACCCGGGACAGGGCAACAAGAGACCCAGTACTTC
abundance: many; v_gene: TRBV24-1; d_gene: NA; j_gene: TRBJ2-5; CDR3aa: CATSVRQETQYF; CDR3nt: TGTGCCACCTCCGTGAGGCAAGAGACCCAGTACTTC
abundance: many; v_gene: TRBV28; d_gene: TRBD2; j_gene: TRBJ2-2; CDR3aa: CASSFPTAGDINTGELFF; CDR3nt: TGTGCCAGCAGTTTCCCCACAGCGGGAGATATTAACACCGGGGAGCTGTTTTTT
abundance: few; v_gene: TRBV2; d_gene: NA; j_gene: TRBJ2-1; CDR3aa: CASSDVGRVNEQFF; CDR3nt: TGTGCCAGCAGTGACGTCGGCAGGGTCAATGAGCAGTTCTTC
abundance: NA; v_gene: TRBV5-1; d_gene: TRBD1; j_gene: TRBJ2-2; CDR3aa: CASSRGPGQGTGELFF; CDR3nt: TGCGCCAGCAGCCGCGGTCCGGGACAGGGGACCGGGGAGCTGTTTTTT
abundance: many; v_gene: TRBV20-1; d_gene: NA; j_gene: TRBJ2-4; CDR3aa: CSAREGLAKNIQYF; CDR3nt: TGCAGTGCTAGAGAGGGACTAGCCAAAAACATTCAGTACTTC
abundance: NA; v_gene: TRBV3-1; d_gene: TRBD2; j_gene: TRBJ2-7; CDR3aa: CACSLGLAGTYEQYF; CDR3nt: TGTGCCTGCAGCCTGGGGTTAGCGGGCACCTACGAGCAGTACTTC
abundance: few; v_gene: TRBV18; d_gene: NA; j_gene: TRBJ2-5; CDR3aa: CASSPSRGGETQYF; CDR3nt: TGTGCCAGCTCACCGAGTAGGGGGGGAGAGACCCAGTACTTC
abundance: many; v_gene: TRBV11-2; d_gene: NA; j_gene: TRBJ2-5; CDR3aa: CASSLTSWGVETQYF; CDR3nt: TGTGCCAGCAGCTTAACTTCGTGGGGGGTAGAGACCCAGTACTTC
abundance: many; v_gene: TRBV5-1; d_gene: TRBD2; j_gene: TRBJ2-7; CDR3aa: CASSLGTSGSRYEQYF; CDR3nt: TGCGCCAGCAGCCTCGGGACTAGCGGGAGTCGCTACGAGCAGTACTTC
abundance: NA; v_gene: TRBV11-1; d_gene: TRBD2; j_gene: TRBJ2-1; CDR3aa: CASSSPGSGPGLAGVEQFF; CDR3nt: TGTGCCAGCAGCTCACCCGGTTCCGGTCCCGGACTAGCGGGAGTTGAGCAGTTCTTC
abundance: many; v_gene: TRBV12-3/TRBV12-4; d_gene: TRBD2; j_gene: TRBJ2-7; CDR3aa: CASSLGLVYEQYF; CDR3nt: TGTGCCAGCAGTCTGGGACTAGTGTACGAGCAGTACTTC
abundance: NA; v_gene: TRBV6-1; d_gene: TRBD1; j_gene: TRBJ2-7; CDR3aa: CASSDFRRDRGDEQYF; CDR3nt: TGTGCCAGCAGTGACTTTCGCCGGGACAGGGGGGACGAGCAGTACTTC
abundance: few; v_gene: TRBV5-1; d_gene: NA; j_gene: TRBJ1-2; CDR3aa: CASSSAADRLNYGYTF; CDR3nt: TGCGCCAGCAGCTCAGCGGCTGACAGACTCAACTATGGCTACACCTTC
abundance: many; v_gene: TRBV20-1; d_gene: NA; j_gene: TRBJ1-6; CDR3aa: CSASSGARGYVNSPLHF; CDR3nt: TGCAGTGCTAGTAGTGGGGCAAGGGGTTACGTTAATTCACCCCTCCACTTT
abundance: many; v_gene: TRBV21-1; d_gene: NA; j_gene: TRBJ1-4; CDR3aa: CASSKGIGESDEKLFF; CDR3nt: TGTGCCAGCAGCAAAGGGATTGGGGAGTCGGATGAAAAACTGTTTTTT
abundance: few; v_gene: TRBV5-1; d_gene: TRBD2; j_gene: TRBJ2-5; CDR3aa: CASSLVSGAYQETQYF; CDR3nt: TGCGCCAGCAGCTTGGTTAGCGGGGCGTACCAAGAGACCCAGTACTTC
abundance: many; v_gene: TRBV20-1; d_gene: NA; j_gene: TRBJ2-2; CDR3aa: CSARRGSGELFF; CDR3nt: TGCAGTGCCCGCAGGGGTTCCGGGGAGCTGTTTTTT
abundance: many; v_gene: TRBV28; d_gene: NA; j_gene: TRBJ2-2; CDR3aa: CASSLGGSTGELFF; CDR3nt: TGTGCCAGCAGTTTAGGAGGCAGCACCGGGGAGCTGTTTTTT
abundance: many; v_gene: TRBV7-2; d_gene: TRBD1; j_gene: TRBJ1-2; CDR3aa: CASSRDRGNYGYTF; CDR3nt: TGTGCCAGCAGCAGGGACAGGGGAAACTATGGCTACACCTTC
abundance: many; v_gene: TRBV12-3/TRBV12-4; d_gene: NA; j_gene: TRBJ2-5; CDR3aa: CASSLPTKETQYF; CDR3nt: TGTGCCAGCAGTTTACCCACCAAAGAGACCCAGTACTTC
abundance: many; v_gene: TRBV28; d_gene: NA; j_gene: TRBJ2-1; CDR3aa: CASSLYRGSVYNEQFF; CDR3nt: TGTGCCAGCAGTTTATATAGGGGGAGTGTTTACAATGAGCAGTTCTTC
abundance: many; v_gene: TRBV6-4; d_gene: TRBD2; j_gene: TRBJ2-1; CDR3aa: CASSDSTAGDPNEQFF; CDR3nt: TGTGCCAGCAGTGACTCGACGGCGGGAGACCCCAATGAGCAGTTCTTC
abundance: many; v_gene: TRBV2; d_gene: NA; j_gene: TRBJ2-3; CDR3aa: CASSEDSTDTQYF; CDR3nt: TGTGCCAGCAGTGAGGACAGCACAGATACGCAGTATTTT
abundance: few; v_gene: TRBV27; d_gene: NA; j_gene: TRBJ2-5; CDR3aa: CASSLEGREQETQYF; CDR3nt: TGTGCCAGCAGTTTAGAGGGCAGGGAACAAGAGACCCAGTACTTC
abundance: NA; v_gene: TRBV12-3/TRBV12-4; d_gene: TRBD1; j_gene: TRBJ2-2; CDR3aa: CASSGQSNTGELFF; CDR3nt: TGTGCCAGCTCGGGACAGTCAAACACCGGGGAGCTGTTTTTT
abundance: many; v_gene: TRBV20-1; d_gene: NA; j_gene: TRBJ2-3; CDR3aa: CSARDPGGSTDTQYF; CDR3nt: TGCAGTGCTAGAGATCCTGGGGGAAGCACAGATACGCAGTATTTT
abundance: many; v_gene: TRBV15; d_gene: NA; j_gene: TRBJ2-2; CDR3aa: CATSRVRPAHTGELFF; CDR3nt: TGTGCCACCAGCAGAGTGAGACCAGCCCACACCGGGGAGCTGTTTTTT
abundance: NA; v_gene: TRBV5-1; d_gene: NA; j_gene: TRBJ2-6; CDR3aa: CASSWDLRANVLTF; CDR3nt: TGCGCCAGCAGCTGGGACCTTCGGGCCAACGTCCTGACTTTC
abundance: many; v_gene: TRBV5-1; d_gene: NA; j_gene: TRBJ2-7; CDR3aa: CASSSVGEEQYF; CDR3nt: TGCGCCAGCAGCTCCGTGGGAGAAGAGCAGTACTTC
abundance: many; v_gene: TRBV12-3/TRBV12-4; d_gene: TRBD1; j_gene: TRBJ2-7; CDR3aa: CASRETGNFDEQYF; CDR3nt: TGTGCCAGCAGGGAGACAGGGAATTTCGACGAGCAGTACTTC
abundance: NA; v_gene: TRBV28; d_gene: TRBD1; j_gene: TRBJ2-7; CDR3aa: CASSLTGVQYEQYF; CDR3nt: TGTGCCAGCAGTCTTACAGGGGTCCAATACGAGCAGTACTTC
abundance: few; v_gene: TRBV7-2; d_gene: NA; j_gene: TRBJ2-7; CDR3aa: CASSLTTGDLPSYEQYF; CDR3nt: TGTGCCAGCAGCCTCACCACTGGGGACCTCCCCTCCTACGAGCAGTACTTC
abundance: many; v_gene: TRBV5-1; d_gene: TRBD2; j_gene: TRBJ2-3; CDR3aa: CASSPGTSGGRDTQYF; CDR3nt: TGCGCCAGCAGCCCAGGGACTAGCGGGGGGAGAGATACGCAGTATTTT
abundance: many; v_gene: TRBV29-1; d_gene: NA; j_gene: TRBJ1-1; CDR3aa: CSVQGDTEAFF; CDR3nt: TGCAGCGTACAGGGAGACACTGAAGCTTTCTTT
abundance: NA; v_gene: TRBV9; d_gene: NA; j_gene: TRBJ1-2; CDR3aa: CASSPDNYGYTF; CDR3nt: TGTGCCAGTTCCCCTGACAACTATGGCTACACCTTC
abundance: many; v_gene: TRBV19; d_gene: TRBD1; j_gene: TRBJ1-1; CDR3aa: CASSTYRDRDTEAFF; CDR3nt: TGTGCCAGTAGTACTTACCGGGACAGGGACACTGAAGCTTTCTTT
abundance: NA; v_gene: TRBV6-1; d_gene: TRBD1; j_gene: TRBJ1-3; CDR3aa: CASSGQGISGNTIYF; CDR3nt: TGTGCCAGCAGTGGACAGGGGATCTCTGGAAACACCATATATTTT
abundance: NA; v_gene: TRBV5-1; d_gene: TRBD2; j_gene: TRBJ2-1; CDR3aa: CASRESGGINNEQFF; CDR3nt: TGCGCCAGCAGAGAATCCGGGGGGATTAACAATGAGCAGTTCTTC
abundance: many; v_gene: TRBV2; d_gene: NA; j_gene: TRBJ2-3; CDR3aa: CASSEATGGGADTQYF; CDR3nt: TGTGCCAGCAGTGAAGCGACGGGAGGGGGCGCAGATACGCAGTATTTT
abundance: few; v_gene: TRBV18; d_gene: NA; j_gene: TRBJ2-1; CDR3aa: CASSPKGLYNEQFF; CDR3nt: TGTGCCAGCTCACCAAAGGGACTCTACAATGAGCAGTTCTTC
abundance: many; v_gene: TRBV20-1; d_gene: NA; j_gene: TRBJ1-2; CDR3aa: CSVRRGAWGYTF; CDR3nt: TGCAGTGTCCGGCGGGGGGCGTGGGGCTACACCTTC